Below, 23 T cell receptor beta chains from the same sample are listed, as sequenced in a study of blood T cell repertoires in COVID-19. Assay used: immunoSEQ multiplex PCR; TCRdb lists only in-frame clones, some missing. The sample records about 200,000 clones, about 80% being singletons. The sample comprised PBMCs or T cells enriched from blood (not recorded which). The receptors originated from a woman in her fifties or sixties with acute COVID-19.

This chain uses TRBV2 with TRBJ1-1, with unresolved D. V shed 6 bases and J shed 3 bases, with 11 bases lying between them. The CDR3 is made up of 13 amino acids. The germline CDR1 and CDR2 sequences are SNHLY and FYNNEI. CDR3 protein: CASSPRFDTEAFF. Here the CDR3 DNA reads TGTGCCAGCAGCCCTAGGTTCGACACTGAAGCTTTCTTT. Complete variable domain (other parts from reference TRBV2 and TRBJ1-1): EPEVTQTPSHQVTQMGQEVILRCVPISNHLYFYWYRQILGQKVEFLVSFYNNEISEKSEIFDDQFSVERPDGSNFTLKIRSTKLEDSAMYFCASSPRFDTEAFFGQGTRLTVV.

Only a few counts were recorded for this clone. This chain joins TRBV11-2 and TRBJ2-7; 9 bases are shared with TRBD2. Germline CDR1 is SGHAT and CDR2 is FQNNGV. The CDR3 runs to 17 residues. After removal of 5 bases from V and 6 bases from J, the junction contained 17 bases not matched to a gene. CDR3 DNA sequence: TGTGCCAGCAGCCCACAGGGAATAGCGGGGGTTTTGGGCGAGCAGTACTTC. This codes for CASSPQGIAGVLGEQYF.

The rearrangement joins TRBV10-1 to TRBJ1-2; TRBD1 matches 7 bases. The CDR3 has 14 amino acids. The germline gives CDR1 WNHNN, CDR2 SYGVQD (reference sequence). Unmatched junction bases numbered 6, after V lost 0 bases and J lost 8 bases. CDR3 nucleotides: TGCGCCAGCAGTGAGTCGGACAGGTCCTCGGGCTACACCTTC. It translates to CASSESDRSSGYTF.

CDR3 loop: CASSRDRGYQPQHF. The CDR3 DNA is TGCGCCAGCAGCCGAGACCGGGGATATCAGCCCCAGCATTTT. V gene TRBV4-3 combines with J gene TRBJ1-5; no definite D call. Germline V gives CDR1 LGHNA, CDR2 YSLEER. The CDR3 length is 14 residues. V lost 4 bases to trimming and J lost 5 bases, with 12 bases between them.

The CDR3 loop reads CASSVGLKNEQFF. The CDR3, as DNA: TGCGCCAGCAGTGTTGGGCTAAAAAACGAGCAGTTCTTC. The chain links TRBV10-1 to TRBJ2-1; D remains ambiguous. CDR3 length equals 13 residues. Germline V gene data show CDR1 as WNHNN and CDR2 as SYGVQD (reference sequence). V was cut by 4 bases and J by 10 bases, with 14 bases left in between.

This sequence joins TRBV9 and TRBJ1-2; TRBD1 is a possible D gene (6 bases). Germline lookup yields CDR1 SGDLS and CDR2 YYNGEE. Trimming removed 6 bases from V and 6 bases from J, with 18 bases in between. This CDR3 spans 14 amino acids. This chain's CDR3 is CASTLGAKDHGYTF. The CDR3 DNA reads as TGTGCCAGCACGCTGGGGGCGAAGGATCATGGCTACACCTTC.

The chain employs TRBV10-2 and TRBJ2-1; 15 nucleotides agree with TRBD2. This CDR3 spans 15 amino acids. Trimming removed 8 bases from V and 8 bases from J; junction bases left unmatched: 7. The germline V gene encodes CDR1 WSHSY and CDR2 SAAADI. The CDR3 sequence is CASGRTSGGGDEQFF. The CDR3, as DNA: TGCGCCAGCGGCAGGACTAGCGGGGGGGGTGATGAGCAGTTCTTC.

This clone was counted a few times. V gene TRBV24-1 combines with J gene TRBJ1-2; D unresolved. The CDR3 contains 13 residues. Per germline, CDR1 KGHDR and CDR2 SFDVKD. V lost 4 bases to trimming and J lost 2 bases, with 7 bases between them. The chain's CDR3 is CATSEQLNYGYTF. DNA for the CDR3: TGTGCCACCAGTGAACAGCTGAACTATGGCTACACCTTC.

This chain connects TRBV19 to TRBJ1-4, with D perhaps matching TRBD1 (5 bases). The V end was cut by 3 bases, the J end by 0 bases, with 14 bases between. This CDR3 contains 17 residues. Germline-derived CDR1 and CDR2 are LNHDA and SQIVND (reference sequence). CDR3 loop: CASSIGRAPATNEKLFF. Here the CDR3 DNA reads TGTGCCAGTAGTATTGGCAGGGCCCCTGCAACTAATGAAAAACTGTTTTTT.

This clone is a singleton in its sample. The chain is built from TRBV6-2 or TRBV6-3 and TRBJ2-3; D gene unclear. The CDR3 has 14 residues. Germline CDR1 and CDR2: MNHEY and SVGEGT. V lost 5 bases and J 3 bases, leaving 12 bases between the germline ends. Here the CDR3 DNA reads TGTGCCAGCAGTACTGTAGCTGCGACAGATACGCAGTATTTT. It yields the protein CASSTVAATDTQYF.

The rearrangement links TRBV24-1 to TRBJ1-4, with D perhaps TRBD1 (6 bases). The germline gives CDR1 KGHDR, CDR2 SFDVKD. The V and J ends lost 2 bases and 8 bases respectively, with 20 bases between them. The CDR3 runs 17 residues. In nucleotides, the CDR3 is TGTGCCACCAGTGATTCGGGGGGCCCTTCAGGCCAGGAAAAACTGTTTTTT. It codes for CATSDSGGPSGQEKLFF.

A note on this clone: Other nucleotide sequences from this sample produce the same CDR3. The rearrangement links TRBV29-1 to TRBJ1-1; tentatively, D is TRBD1 (6 bases). CDR1 and CDR2 from the germline V gene are SQVTM and ANQGSEA. V lost 7 bases and J 3 bases, leaving 15 bases between the germline ends. The CDR3 is 13 residues long. Written as DNA, the CDR3 is TGCAGCGCAGGAGGGGAGGGGGACACTGAAGCTTTCTTT. As protein: CSAGGEGDTEAFF.

The chain combines TRBV25-1 with TRBJ1-6, with 7 positions matching TRBD1. Germline-derived CDR1 and CDR2 are MGHDK and SYGVNS. V dropped 10 bases and J dropped 7; count of bases not matched to a gene: 19. The CDR3 is made up of 17 amino acids. CDR3 nucleotide sequence: TGTGCCACCGTTTGGAGACAGGGTTTGCTTACAAATTCACCCCTCCACTTT. Translated, it gives CATVWRQGLLTNSPLHF.

The chain has TRBV7-9 and TRBJ1-6; 7 bases map to TRBD1. The CDR3 has 13 amino acids. Trimming took 5 bases from V and 7 from J; bases not matched to a gene: 2. In germline, CDR1 is SEHNR, CDR2 FQNEAQ (reference sequence). In nucleotides, the CDR3 is TGTGCCAGCAGCGGGACAGTGAATTCACCCCTCCACTTT. Residues: CASSGTVNSPLHF.

The chain is built from TRBV27 and TRBJ1-2; 9 nucleotides agree with TRBD1. CDR3 length equals 12 residues. The ends lost 6 bases at V and 7 bases at J; junction bases unmatched: 3. Germline CDR1 reads MNHEY; CDR2 reads SMNVEV (reference sequence). CDR3 DNA: TGTGCCAGCAGCTCGACAGGGGGTGGCTACACCTTC. Encoded protein: CASSSTGGGYTF.

The chain joins TRBV30 to TRBJ1-2, with D perhaps TRBD1 (6 bases). CDR1 GTSNPN and CDR2 SVGIG come from the germline V gene (reference sequence). This CDR3 is built from 12 residues. With 1 base removed from V and 8 bases from J, the gap between germline ends came to 11 bases. The CDR3 here is CAWSGTAPGYTF. The CDR3 region has the DNA TGTGCCTGGAGTGGGACAGCCCCAGGCTACACCTTC.

The chain has TRBV2 and TRBJ2-2; a weak D match, TRBD1 (6 bases). The V and J ends lost 7 bases and 0 bases respectively, with 12 bases between them. Germline CDR1 SNHLY, CDR2 FYNNEI. This CDR3 region has 15 residues. CDR3 bases: TGTGCCAGCAAAGACAGGCTGGCGAACACCGGGGAGCTGTTTTTT. Its protein product is CASKDRLANTGELFF.

The V gene is TRBV24-1, the J gene TRBJ2-3; TRBD2 agrees at 12 bases. Germline V gives CDR1 KGHDR, CDR2 SFDVKD. The length of the CDR3 is 15 residues. V was pared by 5 bases and J by 5 bases, with 4 bases of the junction left unmatched. The CDR3 DNA reads TGTGCCACCAGTGCTAGCGGGGGGGCAGTAGATACGCAGTATTTT. It yields the protein CATSASGGAVDTQYF.

V gene TRBV30 combines with J gene TRBJ2-3; TRBD2 matches 10 bases. CDR3 length: 14 amino acids. V gave up 1 base and J gave up 10 bases; unmatched junction bases: 8. Germline assignment: CDR1 GTSNPN and CDR2 SVGIG (reference sequence). CDR3 region: CAWSDTSGIGAQYF. CDR3 coding DNA: TGTGCCTGGAGTGACACTAGCGGGATAGGGGCGCAGTATTTT.

This clone was seen a handful of times. The chain has TRBV11-2 and TRBJ2-1, with unresolved D. The V and J ends lost 4 bases and 5 bases respectively, with 15 bases between them. The CDR3 sequence is 15 residues long. Germline values: CDR1 SGHAT, CDR2 FQNNGV. CDR3 DNA: TGTGCCAGCAGCTCACTTCGGCGTCGGGACAATGAGCAGTTCTTC. The encoded protein is CASSSLRRRDNEQFF.

The chain couples TRBV5-6 to TRBJ2-1; possible D gene TRBD2, 7 bases. V lost 4 bases and J 4 bases, leaving 15 bases between the germline ends. The CDR3 is made up of 15 amino acids. CDR1 SGHDT and CDR2 YYEEEE come from the germline V gene. The CDR3 DNA follows: TGTGCCAGCAGCCCGGGGGGTAGGGGGTACAATGAGCAGTTCTTC. It yields the protein CASSPGGRGYNEQFF.

On this clone: One end of the junction varies from germline; a read error may be responsible. This rearrangement joins TRBV18 to TRBJ2-1; maybe TRBD2 (6 bases). The CDR3 totals 15 residues. Germline values: CDR1 KGHSH, CDR2 LQKENI. The CDR3 DNA sequence: TGTGCCAGCTCACTAACCCGGGACTCCTTCAATGAGCAGTTCTTC. Its protein is CASSLTRDSFNEQFF.

V and J are TRBV29-1 and TRBJ1-5, with D possibly TRBD1 on 6 matching bases. The CDR3 length is 13 residues. V lost 6 bases and J lost 4, with 13 bases in between. Germline V gene sequence: CDR1 SQVTM, CDR2 ANQGSEA. CDR3 nucleotides: TGCAGCGTCGTACAGGGTCTAAATCAGCCCCAGCATTTT. Translation: CSVVQGLNQPQHF.